This note documents a single T cell receptor beta chain sequence. The antigen remains undetermined. Via MiXCR, TCRdb re-called the reads, giving one row per CDR3 protein. The sample lists hundreds of thousands of distinct CDR3 sequences; roughly 30% were seen once. The entry originates in a study of T cell repertoires in cytomegalovirus infection. Study-wide results and limits: It was HLA-C-restricted CMV-specific TCR beta clonotypes that dominated the response ex vivo.

The input for sequencing was cultured CD8+ T cells from PBMCs, taken from culture after CMV antigen stimulation. This sequence originates from a human donor in good health (CMV status not recorded). Some clones in this sample may be carry-over from other donors' samples.

The CDR3 sequence is CASTFSNEQFF. The CDR3 bases are TGTGCCAGCACCTTCAGCAATGAGCAGTTCTTC. This sequence joins TRBV7-9 and TRBJ2-1; D is unresolved. The CDR3 has 11 residues. The V gene lost 7 bases and the J gene lost 6 bases, with 7 bases spanning the gap. Germline V gene sequence: CDR1 SEHNR, CDR2 FQNEAQ (reference sequence).